Included here is one TCR beta chain sequence, with context. The antigen is not known. The sample comes from a study of T-cell memory formation after mild COVID-19. Study context: Clustering of TCRs was largely donor specific.

Study-level results: Unconfirmed was the SARS-CoV-2 specificity of second-wave clones that peaked on day 37. Detection of some responders pre-infection suggested pre-existing cross-reactive memory T cells participated. Contracting CD4+ clones sat mainly in CM and EM; CD8+ in EMRA.

TCRdb independently ran MiXCR on the 5' RACE reads; one entry per CDR3 protein. Of more than 300,000 distinct CDR3 sequences listed, about 13% were seen once; the top ten hold about 24%. The CDR3 runs 12 residues. The germline gives CDR1 LNHDA, CDR2 SQIVND (reference sequence). Trimming pared 10 bases from V and 5 bases from J, leaving 14 bases between. The V gene is TRBV19, the J gene TRBJ1-2; a possible D gene is TRBD1 (5 bases). The TCR originated in a man between 18 and 29 years old who had mild COVID-19 (a few samples of this study predate the infection). Cell type and time point are not known. Sequencing input: PBMCs or a T cell subset sorted from them (not recorded which). The CDR3 DNA sequence: TGTGCCACCGGAATGGGACCTTATGGCTACACCTTC. Translating gives CATGMGPYGYTF.